The rows below give T cell receptor beta chains drawn from one sample of a study of CD8+ T cells in alopecia areata. Profiled with immunoSEQ multiplex PCR; TCRdb holds only in-frame clones, not every one. The data hold roughly 97,000 clones, with 41% observed a single time. Sequenced: CD4+ T cells sorted from blood. The receptors were gathered from a human donor with alopecia areata. Each CDR3 is given with its conserved first and last residue. The order of the fields is J gene, V gene, D gene, clone size, CDR3 protein, CDR3 DNA. The D gene is left open where the match is weak. Clone sizes are given selectively: once, few, many, or a class where the clone is expanded.

TRBJ2-5,TRBV5-1,.,.,CASSLTRETQYF,TGCGCCAGCAGCTTAACACGAGAGACCCAGTACTTC
TRBJ1-5,TRBV5-1,.,few,CASSLEGARGQPQHF,TGCGCCAGCAGCCTCGAAGGCGCCCGAGGCCAGCCCCAGCATTTT
TRBJ2-7,TRBV7-9,TRBD1,few,CASSLGTGVYEQYF,TGTGCCAGCAGCCTTGGGACAGGGGTCTACGAGCAGTACTTC
TRBJ2-1,TRBV14,.,.,CASSQKTYNEQFF,TGTGCCAGCAGCCAAAAGACCTACAATGAGCAGTTCTTC
TRBJ2-1,TRBV19,.,few,CASSIVPGGTYNEQFF,TGTGCCAGTAGTATAGTGCCCGGGGGAACCTACAATGAGCAGTTCTTC
TRBJ1-2,TRBV20-1,.,.,CSASWGYGYTF,TGCAGTGCTAGTTGGGGGTACGGCTACACCTTC
TRBJ1-1,TRBV11-1,.,.,CASSSNTEAFF,TGTGCCAGCAGCTCGAACACTGAAGCTTTCTTT
TRBJ2-5,TRBV6-6,.,.,CASSLKETQYF,TGTGCCAGCAGTTTAAAAGAGACCCAGTACTTC
TRBJ2-5,TRBV29-1,TRBD1,.,CSVRKTGVPQETQYF,TGCAGCGTTAGAAAAACAGGGGTCCCTCAAGAGACCCAGTACTTC
TRBJ2-7,TRBV18,TRBD1,.,CASSPRQGEFYEQYF,TGTGCCAGCTCACCCCGACAGGGGGAATTTTACGAGCAGTACTTC
TRBJ2-1,TRBV18,.,.,CASSPRSPNEQFF,TGTGCCAGCTCACCCCGGTCGCCGAATGAGCAGTTCTTC
TRBJ2-4,TRBV6-1,.,.,CASSDGTRRAKNIQYF,TGTGCCAGCAGTGATGGCACACGGAGAGCCAAAAACATTCAGTACTTC
TRBJ2-5,TRBV4-3,.,.,CASSTHWLETQYF,TGCGCCAGCAGCACCCACTGGTTGGAGACCCAGTACTTC
TRBJ2-7,TRBV28,.,.,CATLGVSEQYF,TGTGCCACCCTCGGTGTGAGCGAGCAGTACTTC
TRBJ2-1,TRBV28,.,.,CASSLAVSHNEQFF,TGTGCCAGCAGTTTAGCTGTATCCCACAATGAGCAGTTCTTC
TRBJ2-5,TRBV18,TRBD1,few,CASSPRIGTEETQYF,TGTGCCAGCTCACCACGTATAGGGACAGAAGAGACCCAGTACTTC
TRBJ2-3,TRBV4-1,.,.,CASSQDRHKRRGGTDTQYF,TGCGCCAGCAGCCAAGATCGACACAAAAGACGGGGAGGCACAGATACGCAGTATTTT
TRBJ2-2,TRBV11-2,.,.,CASSLAGVGTGELFF,TGTGCCAGCAGCTTAGCGGGAGTTGGTACCGGGGAGCTGTTTTTT
TRBJ1-2,TRBV5-4,.,few,CASSLEMFGIGYTF,TGTGCCAGCAGCTTGGAGATGTTTGGAATAGGCTACACCTTC
TRBJ2-5,TRBV14,.,.,CASSQATVETQYF,TGTGCCAGCAGCCAAGCCACTGTAGAGACCCAGTACTTC
TRBJ1-2,TRBV28,.,.,CASRVRTNYGYTF,TGTGCCAGCAGAGTCCGTACTAACTATGGCTACACCTTC
TRBJ2-1,TRBV9,.,.,CASSVAETNEQFF,TGTGCCAGCAGCGTAGCAGAAACCAATGAGCAGTTCTTC
TRBJ2-7,TRBV28,TRBD1,.,CASQKTGTGTREQYF,TGTGCCAGCCAAAAGACCGGGACAGGGACAAGGGAGCAGTACTTC
TRBJ2-1,TRBV7-8,.,few,CASSLGHGGEQFF,TGTGCCAGCAGCTTAGGACACGGGGGAGAGCAGTTCTTC
TRBJ2-5,TRBV6-5,.,few,CASTGIGGAGETQYF,TGTGCCAGCACGGGAATTGGGGGGGCCGGTGAGACCCAGTACTTC
TRBJ1-2,TRBV5-1,TRBD1,.,CASSLGQGDSYGYTF,TGCGCCAGCAGCTTGGGACAGGGGGACAGCTATGGCTACACCTTC
TRBJ2-5,TRBV29-1,.,few,CSVEEVANPVGTQYF,TGCAGCGTTGAAGAAGTTGCCAACCCAGTAGGGACCCAGTACTTC
TRBJ2-1,TRBV5-1,.,once,CASSLEASQEQFF,TGCGCCAGCAGCTTGGAGGCGAGCCAGGAGCAGTTCTTC
TRBJ2-3,TRBV7-3,TRBD2,.,CASSYGGSVVEDTQYF,TGTGCCAGCAGCTACGGGGGGAGCGTGGTTGAAGATACGCAGTATTTT
TRBJ2-7,TRBV29-1,.,.,CSVGGRGYSYEQYF,TGCAGCGTTGGGGGACGGGGGTACTCCTACGAGCAGTACTTC
TRBJ2-7,TRBV2,.,.,CASGIGRYEQYF,TGTGCCAGCGGTATAGGCCGCTACGAGCAGTACTTC
TRBJ2-5,TRBV5-1,TRBD2,.,CASSLSGGDVETQYF,TGCGCCAGCAGCTTGTCGGGAGGGGATGTTGAGACCCAGTACTTC
TRBJ2-1,TRBV29-1,TRBD1,few,CSFGQDSSYNEQFF,TGCAGCTTCGGACAGGACAGCTCCTACAATGAGCAGTTCTTC
TRBJ1-5,TRBV7-9,.,few,CASSLGEGSNQPQHF,TGTGCCAGCAGCTTAGGGGAGGGCAGCAATCAGCCCCAGCATTTT
TRBJ1-5,TRBV4-2,.,.,CASSQDVQGGGYQPQHF,TGTGCCAGCAGCCAAGACGTACAGGGCGGGGGATATCAGCCCCAGCATTTT
TRBJ1-2,TRBV27,.,once,CASSDPRDVSFGYTF,TGTGCCAGCAGTGACCCCCGGGACGTCTCGTTTGGCTACACCTTC
TRBJ1-5,TRBV4-3,TRBD1,few,CASSLRTGGNQPQHF,TGCGCCAGCAGCCTCAGGACAGGCGGCAATCAGCCCCAGCATTTT
TRBJ2-3,TRBV7-2,.,.,CASSFLLAGQDTQYF,TGTGCCAGCAGCTTTCTCTTGGCAGGGCAAGATACGCAGTATTTT
TRBJ2-7,TRBV18,TRBD1,few,CASTGTGSYEQYF,TGTGCCAGTACCGGGACAGGGTCCTACGAGCAGTACTTC
TRBJ2-5,TRBV4-2,.,once,CASSKDLWLETQYF,TGTGCCAGCAGCAAAGACCTATGGTTGGAGACCCAGTACTTC
TRBJ2-1,TRBV7-2,TRBD2,.,CASSFPGLAGGFDNEQFF,TGTGCCAGCAGCTTCCCAGGACTAGCGGGGGGGTTCGACAATGAGCAGTTCTTC
TRBJ2-5,TRBV7-2,.,.,CASSLMGGPETQYF,TGTGCCAGCAGCTTAATGGGGGGCCCAGAGACCCAGTACTTC
TRBJ1-6,TRBV5-1,.,few,CASSLGWTDNSPLHF,TGCGCCAGCAGCTTGGGTTGGACAGATAATTCACCCCTCCACTTT
TRBJ1-1,TRBV30,.,.,CAWTFDRNTEAFF,TGTGCCTGGACTTTTGATAGGAACACTGAAGCTTTCTTT
TRBJ2-7,TRBV6-5,.,few,CASSRRGGEQYF,TGTGCCAGCAGCCGACGGGGCGGAGAGCAGTACTTC
TRBJ2-5,TRBV9,TRBD1,few,CASSEGAGGKIQETQYF,TGTGCCAGCAGCGAGGGGGCAGGGGGCAAGATTCAAGAGACCCAGTACTTC
TRBJ2-7,TRBV5-1,TRBD2,few,CASSHGGESREQYF,TGCGCCAGCAGTCACGGGGGGGAGTCCCGCGAGCAGTACTTC
TRBJ2-4,TRBV2,.,.,CASRETPAKNIQYF,TGTGCCAGCAGAGAGACACCAGCCAAAAACATTCAGTACTTC
TRBJ2-6,TRBV7-6,.,many,CASSLVARSGANVLTF,TGTGCCAGCAGCTTAGTCGCCCGTTCTGGGGCCAACGTCCTGACTTTC
TRBJ2-2,TRBV5-6,TRBD1,few,CASSSGTANTGELFF,TGTGCCAGCAGCTCCGGGACAGCGAACACCGGGGAGCTGTTTTTT
TRBJ2-5,TRBV7-9,TRBD1,.,CASSAGTGQETQYF,TGTGCCAGCAGCGCCGGGACAGGACAAGAGACCCAGTACTTC
TRBJ2-3,TRBV25-1,.,.,CASSDIERQATQYF,TGTGCCAGCAGTGATATCGAACGGCAAGCTACGCAGTATTTT
TRBJ1-6,TRBV7-9,.,.,CASSLDDSPLHF,TGTGCCAGCAGCTTAGACGACTCACCCCTCCACTTT
TRBJ2-1,TRBV19,.,many,CASSIGAGAPEQFF,TGTGCCAGTAGTATAGGGGCAGGGGCCCCAGAGCAGTTCTTC
TRBJ2-3,TRBV4-3,.,.,CASSRASTDTQYF,TGCGCCAGCAGCCGAGCTAGTACAGATACGCAGTATTTT
TRBJ2-7,TRBV27,.,.,CASSSSPAVGLYEQYF,TGTGCCAGCAGTTCCTCACCCGCCGTGGGCCTCTACGAGCAGTACTTC
TRBJ2-1,TRBV5-4,.,.,CASSFRVVEYNEQFF,TGTGCCAGCAGCTTCAGGGTGGTAGAATACAATGAGCAGTTCTTC
TRBJ2-3,TRBV29-1,.,.,CSVDDGRTDTQYF,TGCAGCGTCGACGACGGACGCACAGATACGCAGTATTTT
TRBJ2-2,TRBV30,.,.,CAWSVLGFGELFF,TGTGCCTGGAGTGTACTTGGGTTCGGGGAGCTGTTTTTT